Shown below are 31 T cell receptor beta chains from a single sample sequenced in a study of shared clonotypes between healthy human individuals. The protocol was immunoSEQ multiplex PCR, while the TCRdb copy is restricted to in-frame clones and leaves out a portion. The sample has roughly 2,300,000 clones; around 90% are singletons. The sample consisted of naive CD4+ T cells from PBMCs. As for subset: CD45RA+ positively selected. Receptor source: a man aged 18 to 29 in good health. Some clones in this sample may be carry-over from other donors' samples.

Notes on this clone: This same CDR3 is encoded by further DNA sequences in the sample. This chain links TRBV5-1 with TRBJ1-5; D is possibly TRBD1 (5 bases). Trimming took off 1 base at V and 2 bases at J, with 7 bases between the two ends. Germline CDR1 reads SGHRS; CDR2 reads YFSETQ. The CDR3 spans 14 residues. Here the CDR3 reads CASSLIGGNQPQHF. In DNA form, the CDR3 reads TGCGCCAGCAGCTTGATAGGGGGCAATCAGCCCCAGCATTTT.

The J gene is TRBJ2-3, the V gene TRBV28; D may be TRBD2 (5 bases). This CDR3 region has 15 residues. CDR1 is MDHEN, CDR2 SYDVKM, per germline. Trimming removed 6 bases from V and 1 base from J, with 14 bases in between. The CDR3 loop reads CASRGSGTGTDTQYF. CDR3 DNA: TGTGCCAGCAGGGGATCGGGAACTGGCACAGATACGCAGTATTTT.

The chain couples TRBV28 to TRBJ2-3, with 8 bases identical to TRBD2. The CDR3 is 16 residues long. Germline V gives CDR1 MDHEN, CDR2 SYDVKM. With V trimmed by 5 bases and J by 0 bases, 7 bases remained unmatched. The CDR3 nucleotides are TGTGCCAGCAGTCCGGGAGGGGACACTAGCACAGATACGCAGTATTTT. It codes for CASSPGGDTSTDTQYF.

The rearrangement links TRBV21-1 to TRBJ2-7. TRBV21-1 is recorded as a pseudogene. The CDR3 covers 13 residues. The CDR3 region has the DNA TGTGCCAGCAGCAAAGAGGGACCCTACGAGCAGTACTTC. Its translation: CASSKEGPYEQYF.

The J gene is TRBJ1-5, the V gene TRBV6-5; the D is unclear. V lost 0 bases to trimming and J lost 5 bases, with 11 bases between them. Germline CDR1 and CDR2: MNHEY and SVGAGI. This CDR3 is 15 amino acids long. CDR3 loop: CASSYSGGWDQPQHF. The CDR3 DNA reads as TGTGCCAGCAGTTACTCCGGAGGGTGGGATCAGCCCCAGCATTTT.

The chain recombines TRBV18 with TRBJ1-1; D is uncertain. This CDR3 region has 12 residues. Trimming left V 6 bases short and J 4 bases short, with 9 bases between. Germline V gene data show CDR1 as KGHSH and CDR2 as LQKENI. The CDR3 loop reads CASSTLGTEAFF. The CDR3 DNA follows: TGTGCCAGCTCGACTTTAGGCACTGAAGCTTTCTTT.

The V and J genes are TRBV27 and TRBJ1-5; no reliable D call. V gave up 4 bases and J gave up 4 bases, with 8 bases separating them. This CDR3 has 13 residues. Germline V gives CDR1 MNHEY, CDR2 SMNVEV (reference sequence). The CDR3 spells CASSWGSNQPQHF. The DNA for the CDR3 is TGTGCCAGCAGTTGGGGATCGAATCAGCCCCAGCATTTT.

In DNA form, the CDR3 reads TGTGCCAGCAGTTACACAGGATATCAGCCCCAGCATTTT. Its protein product is CASSYTGYQPQHF. J is TRBJ1-5 and V is TRBV6-6, with D maybe TRBD1 (5 bases). V lost 2 bases and J 5 bases, leaving 7 bases between the germline ends. The CDR3 is 13 amino acids. Germline loops: CDR1 MNHNY, CDR2 SVGAGI (reference sequence).

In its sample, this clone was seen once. This chain's CDR3 is CASSLAGRGSSGANVLTF. In DNA form, the CDR3 reads TGTGCCAGCAGCTTGGCGGGCAGGGGGTCCTCTGGGGCCAACGTCCTGACTTTC. This chain joins TRBV5-4 and TRBJ2-6, with 7 nucleotides matching TRBD1. Per the germline V gene, CDR1 is SGHNT and CDR2 is YYREEE (reference sequence). Trimming cost V 0 bases and J 0 bases; bases outside gene matches: 6. CDR3 size: 18 residues.

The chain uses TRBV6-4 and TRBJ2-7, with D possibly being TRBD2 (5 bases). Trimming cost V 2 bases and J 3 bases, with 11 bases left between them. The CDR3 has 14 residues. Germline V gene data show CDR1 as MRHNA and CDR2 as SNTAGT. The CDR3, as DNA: TGTGCCAGCAGTGACGGCCGGGAAGTCTACGAGCAGTACTTC. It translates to CASSDGREVYEQYF.

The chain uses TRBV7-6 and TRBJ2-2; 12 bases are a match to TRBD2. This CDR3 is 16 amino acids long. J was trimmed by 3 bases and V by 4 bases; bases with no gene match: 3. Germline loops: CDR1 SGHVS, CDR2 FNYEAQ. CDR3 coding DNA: TGTGCCAGCAGCTCCCTAGCGGGAGGGGACACCGGGGAGCTGTTTTTT. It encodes CASSSLAGGDTGELFF. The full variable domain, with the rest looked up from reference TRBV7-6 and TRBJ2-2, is GAGVSQSPRYKVTKRGQDVALRCDPISGHVSLYWYRQALGQGPEFLTYFNYEAQQDKSGLPNDRFSAERPEGSISTLTIQRTEQRDSAMYRCASSSLAGGDTGELFFGEGSRLTVL.

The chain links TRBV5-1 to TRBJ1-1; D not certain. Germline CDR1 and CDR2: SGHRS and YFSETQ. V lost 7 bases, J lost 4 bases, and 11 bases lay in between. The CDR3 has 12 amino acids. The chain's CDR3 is CASSRSGTEAFF. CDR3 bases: TGCGCCAGCTCCCGTTCCGGCACTGAAGCTTTCTTT.

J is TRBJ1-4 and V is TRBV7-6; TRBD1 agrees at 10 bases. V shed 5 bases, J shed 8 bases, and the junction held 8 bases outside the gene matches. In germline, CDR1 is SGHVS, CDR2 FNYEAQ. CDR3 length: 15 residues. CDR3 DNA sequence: TGTGCCAGCAGCGCCGGGACAGGGGCCTGGGAAAAACTGTTTTTT. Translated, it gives CASSAGTGAWEKLFF.

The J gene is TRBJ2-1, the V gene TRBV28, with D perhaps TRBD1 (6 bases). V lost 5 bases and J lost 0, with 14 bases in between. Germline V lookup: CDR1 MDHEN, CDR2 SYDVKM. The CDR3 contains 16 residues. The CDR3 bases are TGTGCCAGCAGTCTACGGACAGCCCGCTCCTACAATGAGCAGTTCTTC. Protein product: CASSLRTARSYNEQFF. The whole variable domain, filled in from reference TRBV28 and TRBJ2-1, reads DVKVTQSSRYLVKRTGEKVFLECVQDMDHENMFWYRQDPGLGLRLIYFSYDVKMKEKGDIPEGYSVSREKKERFSLILESASTNQTSMYLCASSLRTARSYNEQFFGPGTRLTVL.

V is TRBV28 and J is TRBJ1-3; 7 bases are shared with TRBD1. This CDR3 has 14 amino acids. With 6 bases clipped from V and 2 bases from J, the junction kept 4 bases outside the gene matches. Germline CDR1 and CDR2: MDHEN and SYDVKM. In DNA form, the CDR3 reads TGTGCCAGCAGAGTCCAGGGGGCTGGAAACACCATATATTTT. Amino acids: CASRVQGAGNTIYF.

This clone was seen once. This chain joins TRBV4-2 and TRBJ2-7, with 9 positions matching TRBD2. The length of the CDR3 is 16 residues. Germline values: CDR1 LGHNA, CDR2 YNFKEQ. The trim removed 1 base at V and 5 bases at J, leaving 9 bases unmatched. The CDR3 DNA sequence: TGTGCCAGCAGCCAAGGTGTAGCGGGAGATAAGGACGAGCAGTACTTC. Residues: CASSQGVAGDKDEQYF.

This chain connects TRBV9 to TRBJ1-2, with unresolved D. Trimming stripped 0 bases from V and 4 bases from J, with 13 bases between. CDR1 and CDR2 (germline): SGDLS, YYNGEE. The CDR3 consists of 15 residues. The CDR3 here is CASSVGGQVVYGYTF. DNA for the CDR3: TGTGCCAGCAGCGTAGGTGGTCAGGTGGTCTATGGCTACACCTTC.

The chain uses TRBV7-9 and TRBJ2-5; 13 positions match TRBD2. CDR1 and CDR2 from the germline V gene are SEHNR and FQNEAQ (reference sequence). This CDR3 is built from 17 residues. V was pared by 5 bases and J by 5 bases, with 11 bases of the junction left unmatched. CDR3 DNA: TGTGCCAGCAGCGCCCGACTAGCGGGAGGAGGTCGGGAGACCCAGTACTTC. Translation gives CASSARLAGGGRETQYF.

DNA of the CDR3: TGTGCCAGCAGCCCATGGGGGGACCGAAGGAACACTGAAGCTTTCTTT. Encoded protein: CASSPWGDRRNTEAFF. The chain joins TRBV28 to TRBJ1-1, with D possibly being TRBD1 (5 bases). Looked up from germline, CDR1 is MDHEN and CDR2 is SYDVKM. Trimming shortened V by 6 bases and J by 1 base, and 18 bases separated the two germline ends. CDR3 length: 16 amino acids.

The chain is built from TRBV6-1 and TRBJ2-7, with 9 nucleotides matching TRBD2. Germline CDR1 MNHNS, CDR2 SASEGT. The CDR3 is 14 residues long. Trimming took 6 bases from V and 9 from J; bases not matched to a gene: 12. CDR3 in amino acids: CASRTSGSQRWQYF. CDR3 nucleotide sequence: TGTGCCAGCAGGACTAGCGGCTCGCAACGTTGGCAGTACTTC.

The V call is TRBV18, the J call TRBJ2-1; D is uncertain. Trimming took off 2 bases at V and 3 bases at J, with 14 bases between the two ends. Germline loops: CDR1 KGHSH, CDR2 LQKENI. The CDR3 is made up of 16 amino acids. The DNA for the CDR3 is TGTGCCAGCTCACCAGGTCTTCTCCTGAGCTACAATGAGCAGTTCTTC. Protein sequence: CASSPGLLLSYNEQFF.

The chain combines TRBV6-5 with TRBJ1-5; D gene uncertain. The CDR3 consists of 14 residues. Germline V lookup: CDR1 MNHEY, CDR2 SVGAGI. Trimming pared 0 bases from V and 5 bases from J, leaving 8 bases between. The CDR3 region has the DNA TGTGCCAGCAGTTACTCGCCAGGTGATCAGCCCCAGCATTTT. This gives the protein CASSYSPGDQPQHF.

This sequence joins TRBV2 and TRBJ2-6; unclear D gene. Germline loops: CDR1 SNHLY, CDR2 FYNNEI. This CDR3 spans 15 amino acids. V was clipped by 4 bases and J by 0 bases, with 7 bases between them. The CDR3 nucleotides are TGTGCCAGCAGTGGCAGGAACTCTGGGGCCAACGTCCTGACTTTC. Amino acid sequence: CASSGRNSGANVLTF.

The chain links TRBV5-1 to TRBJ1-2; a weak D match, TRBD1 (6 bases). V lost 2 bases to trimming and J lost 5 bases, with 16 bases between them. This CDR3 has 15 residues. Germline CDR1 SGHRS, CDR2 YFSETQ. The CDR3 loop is CASSLGQPSSYGYTF. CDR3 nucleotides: TGCGCCAGCAGCTTAGGACAGCCCTCTAGTTATGGCTACACCTTC.

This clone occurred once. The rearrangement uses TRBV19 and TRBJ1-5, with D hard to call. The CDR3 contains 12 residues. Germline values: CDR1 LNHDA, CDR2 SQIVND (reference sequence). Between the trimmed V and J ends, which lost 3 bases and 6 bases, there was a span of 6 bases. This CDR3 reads CASSIFGQPQHF. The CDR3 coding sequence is TGTGCCAGTAGTATTTTTGGTCAGCCCCAGCATTTT.

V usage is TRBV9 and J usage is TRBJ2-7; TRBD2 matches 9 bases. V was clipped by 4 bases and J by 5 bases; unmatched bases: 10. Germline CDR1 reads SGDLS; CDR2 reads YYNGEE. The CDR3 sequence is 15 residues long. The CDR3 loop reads CASSLGLAGGNEQYF. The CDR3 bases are TGTGCCAGCAGCCTAGGACTGGCGGGAGGGAACGAGCAGTACTTC. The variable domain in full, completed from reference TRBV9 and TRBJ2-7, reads DSGVTQTPKHLITATGQRVTLRCSPRSGDLSVYWYQQSLDQGLQFLIQYYNGEERAKGNILERFSAQQFPDLHSELNLSSLELGDSALYFCASSLGLAGGNEQYFGPGTRLTVT.

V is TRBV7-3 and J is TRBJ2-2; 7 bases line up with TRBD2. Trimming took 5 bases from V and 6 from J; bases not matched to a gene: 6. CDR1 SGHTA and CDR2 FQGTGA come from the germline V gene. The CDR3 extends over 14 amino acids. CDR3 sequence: CASSPQAGSGELFF. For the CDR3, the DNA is TGTGCCAGCAGCCCTCAAGCGGGGTCCGGGGAGCTGTTTTTT. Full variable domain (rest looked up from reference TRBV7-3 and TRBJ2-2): GAGVSQTPSNKVTEKGKYVELRCDPISGHTALYWYRQSLGQGPEFLIYFQGTGAADDSGLPNDRFFAVRPEGSVSTLKIQRTERGDSAVYLCASSPQAGSGELFFGEGSRLTVL.

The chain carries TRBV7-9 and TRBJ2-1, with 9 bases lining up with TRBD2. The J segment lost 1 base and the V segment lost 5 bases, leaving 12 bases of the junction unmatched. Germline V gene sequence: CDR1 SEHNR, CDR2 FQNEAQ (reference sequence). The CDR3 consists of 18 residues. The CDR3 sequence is CASSPRRTSAPSYNEQFF. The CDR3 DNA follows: TGTGCCAGCAGCCCCCGCCGGACTAGCGCCCCATCCTACAATGAGCAGTTCTTC.

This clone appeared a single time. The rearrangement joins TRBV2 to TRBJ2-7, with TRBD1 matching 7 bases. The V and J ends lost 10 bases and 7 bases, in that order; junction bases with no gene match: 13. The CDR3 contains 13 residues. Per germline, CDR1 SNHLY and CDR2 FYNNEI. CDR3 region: CATQRGGPREQYF. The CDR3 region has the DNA TGTGCCACACAACGAGGGGGCCCTAGGGAGCAGTACTTC.

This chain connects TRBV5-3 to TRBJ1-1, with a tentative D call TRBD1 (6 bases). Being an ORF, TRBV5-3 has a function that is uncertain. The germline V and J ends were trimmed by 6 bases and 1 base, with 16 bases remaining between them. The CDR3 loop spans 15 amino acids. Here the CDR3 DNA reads TGTGCCAGAACTTTCGGGGGGCGGCGGAACACTGAAGCTTTCTTT. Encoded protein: CARTFGGRRNTEAFF.

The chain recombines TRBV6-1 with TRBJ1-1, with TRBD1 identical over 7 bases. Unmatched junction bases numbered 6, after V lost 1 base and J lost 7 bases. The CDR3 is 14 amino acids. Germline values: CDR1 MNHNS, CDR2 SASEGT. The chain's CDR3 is CASSEVRQGFEAFF. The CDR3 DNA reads TGTGCCAGCAGTGAAGTACGACAGGGCTTTGAAGCTTTCTTT.